In its sample, the clone carrying this T cell receptor beta chain was seen many times. Its matching antigen is unknown. The length of the CDR3 is 13 residues. Deletions cut 2 bases from V and 4 bases from J, with 8 bases between. Per germline, CDR1 KGHSH and CDR2 LQKENI. Through Arm-PCR of CDR3 regions and iRepertoire HTBI primers, TCR beta libraries were built. Under the authors' procedure: Identified across the samples were 55 to 75 TRBV segments and about 15 TRBJ segments. TCRdb ran MiXCR on the multiplex PCR reads and lists one entry per CDR3 protein. V and J calls and clone size were set by TCRdb, not the authors. The sample lists about 320,000 distinct CDR3 sequences; under 20% were seen once. Indicated time point: newly diagnosed GD, antithyroid drugs for less than 3 months. The TCR library used RNA extracted from PBMCs. The guidelines of the American Thyroid Association were the basis for diagnosing Graves' disease. One endocrinology department in Xi'an, China, was where patients came from.

The data originate from a study of regulatory T cells in long-lasting Graves disease. Overall study results and limits: The study found lower TCR diversity in persistent Graves' patients than in newly diagnosed ones.

This specimen was peripheral blood mononuclear cells (PBMCs), taken at new diagnosis, from a patient treated with antithyroid drugs. The TCR was taken from a female donor with Graves disease. V and J are TRBV18 and TRBJ2-5; D unclear. The CDR3 protein is CASSPSTLETQYF. The DNA of the CDR3 is TGTGCCAGCTCACCATCGACCCTAGAGACCCAGTACTTC.